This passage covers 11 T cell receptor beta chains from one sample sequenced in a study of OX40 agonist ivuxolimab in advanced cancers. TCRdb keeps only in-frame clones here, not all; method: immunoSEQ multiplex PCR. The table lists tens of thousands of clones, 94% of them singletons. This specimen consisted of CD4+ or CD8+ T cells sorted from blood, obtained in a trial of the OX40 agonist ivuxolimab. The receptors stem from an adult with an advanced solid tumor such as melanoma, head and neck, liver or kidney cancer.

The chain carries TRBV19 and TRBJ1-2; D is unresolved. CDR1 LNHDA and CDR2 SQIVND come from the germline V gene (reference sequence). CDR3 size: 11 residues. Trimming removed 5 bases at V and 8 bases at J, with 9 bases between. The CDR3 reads CASSSFWGYTF. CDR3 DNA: TGTGCCAGTAGTTCCTTTTGGGGCTACACCTTC. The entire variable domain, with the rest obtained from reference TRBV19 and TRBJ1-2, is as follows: DGGITQSPKYLFRKEGQNVTLSCEQNLNHDAMYWYRQDPGQGLRLIYYSQIVNDFQKGDIAEGYSVSREKKESFPLTVTSAQKNPTAFYLCASSSFWGYTFGSGTRLTVV.

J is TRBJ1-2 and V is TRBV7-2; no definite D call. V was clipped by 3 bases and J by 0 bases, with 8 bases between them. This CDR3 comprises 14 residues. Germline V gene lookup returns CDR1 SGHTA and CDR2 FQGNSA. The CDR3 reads CASSFGGTNYGYTF. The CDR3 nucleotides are TGTGCCAGCAGCTTTGGAGGGACTAACTATGGCTACACCTTC.

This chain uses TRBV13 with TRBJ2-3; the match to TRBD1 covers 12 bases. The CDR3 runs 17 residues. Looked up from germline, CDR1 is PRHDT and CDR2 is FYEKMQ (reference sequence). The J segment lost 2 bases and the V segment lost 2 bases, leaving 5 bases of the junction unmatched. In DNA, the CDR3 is TGTGCCAGCAGCTTAAATTCGGGACAGGGGGCCACAGATACGCAGTATTTT. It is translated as CASSLNSGQGATDTQYF.

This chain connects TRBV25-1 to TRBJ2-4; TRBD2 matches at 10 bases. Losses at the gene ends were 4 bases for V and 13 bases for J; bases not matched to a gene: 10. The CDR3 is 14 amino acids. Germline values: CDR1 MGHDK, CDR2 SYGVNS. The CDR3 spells CASSVGGTSAIQYF. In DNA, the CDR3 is TGTGCCAGCAGTGTTGGGGGGACTAGCGCGATCCAGTACTTC.

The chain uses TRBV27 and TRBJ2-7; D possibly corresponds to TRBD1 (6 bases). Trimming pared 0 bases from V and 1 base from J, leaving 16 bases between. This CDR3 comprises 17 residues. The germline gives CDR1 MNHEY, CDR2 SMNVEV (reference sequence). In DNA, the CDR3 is TGTGCCAGCAGTTTATCAGGGGACAAATTCCCTTCCTACGAGCAGTACTTC. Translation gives CASSLSGDKFPSYEQYF.

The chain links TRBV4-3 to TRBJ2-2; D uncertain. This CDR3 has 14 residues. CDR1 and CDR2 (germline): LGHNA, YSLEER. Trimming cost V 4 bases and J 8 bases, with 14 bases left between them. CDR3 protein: CASSPHLLVGELFF. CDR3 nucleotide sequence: TGCGCCAGCAGCCCCCACCTTTTAGTAGGGGAGCTGTTTTTT.

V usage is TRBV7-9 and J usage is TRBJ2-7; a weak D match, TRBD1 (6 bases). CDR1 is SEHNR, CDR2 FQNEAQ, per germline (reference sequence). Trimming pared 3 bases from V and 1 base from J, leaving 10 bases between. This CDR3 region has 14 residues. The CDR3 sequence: CASSFQGLSYEQYF. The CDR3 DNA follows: TGTGCCAGCAGCTTTCAGGGGCTATCCTACGAGCAGTACTTC. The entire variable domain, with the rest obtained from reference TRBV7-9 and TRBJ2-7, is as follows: DTGVSQNPRHKITKRGQNVTFRCDPISEHNRLYWYRQTLGQGPEFLTYFQNEAQLEKSRLLSDRFSAERPKGSFSTLEIQRTEQGDSAMYLCASSFQGLSYEQYFGPGTRLTVT.

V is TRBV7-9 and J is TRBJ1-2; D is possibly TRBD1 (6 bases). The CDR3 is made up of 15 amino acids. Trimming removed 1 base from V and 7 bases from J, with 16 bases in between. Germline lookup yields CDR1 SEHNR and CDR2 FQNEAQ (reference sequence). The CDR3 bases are TGTGCCAGCAGCTTAGGGGGCAGGGGTCGGGTTGGCTACACCTTC. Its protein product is CASSLGGRGRVGYTF.

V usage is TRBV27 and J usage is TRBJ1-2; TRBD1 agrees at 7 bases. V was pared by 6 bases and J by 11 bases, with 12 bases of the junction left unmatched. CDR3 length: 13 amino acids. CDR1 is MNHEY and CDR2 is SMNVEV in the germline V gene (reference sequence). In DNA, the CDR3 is TGTGCCAGCAGCCACCGGGCAGGGGGTATATACACCTTC. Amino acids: CASSHRAGGIYTF.

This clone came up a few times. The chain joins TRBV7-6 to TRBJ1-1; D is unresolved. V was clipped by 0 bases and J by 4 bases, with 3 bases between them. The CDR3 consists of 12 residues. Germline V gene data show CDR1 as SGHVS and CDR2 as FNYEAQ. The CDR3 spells CASSLAGTEAFF. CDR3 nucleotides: TGTGCCAGCAGCTTAGCGGGCACTGAAGCTTTCTTT.

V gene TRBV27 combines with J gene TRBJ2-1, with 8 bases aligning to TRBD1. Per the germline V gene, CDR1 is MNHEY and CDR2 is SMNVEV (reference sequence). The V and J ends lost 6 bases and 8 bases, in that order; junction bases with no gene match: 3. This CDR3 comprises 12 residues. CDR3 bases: TGTGCCAGCAGGACAGGGGTTTATGAGCAGTTCTTC. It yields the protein CASRTGVYEQFF.